Listed here are 5 T cell receptor beta chains from one sample, sequenced in a study of T cell clonotyping in hematopoietic cell transplantation. TCRdb's table, derived via immunoSEQ multiplex PCR, lists solely in-frame clones and lacks some. The top ten hold roughly 21% of the sample, which has under 9,000 clones, about three fifths seen once. Sequencing was performed on peripheral blood mononuclear cells, taken 100 days after allogeneic stem cell transplant. All receptors come from a male patient between 60 and 69 years old who had an allogeneic stem cell transplant from an unrelated donor, so the T cells may come from the graft donor. Some clones in this sample may be carry-over from other donors' samples.

The rearrangement uses TRBV6-5 and TRBJ1-1; D is possibly TRBD1 (5 bases). The ends were cut back, 3 bases at V and 1 base at J, with 9 bases in the middle. CDR1 and CDR2 from the germline V gene are MNHEY and SVGAGI. The CDR3 has 14 residues. The CDR3, as DNA: TGTGCCAGCAGTTATCAGGGAACGAACACTGAAGCTTTCTTT. This codes for CASSYQGTNTEAFF.

The chain joins TRBV6-6 to TRBJ2-7; TRBD2 is a possible D gene (5 bases). V lost 2 bases and J 1 base, leaving 15 bases between the germline ends. Germline CDR1 is MNHNY and CDR2 is SVGAGI (reference sequence). This CDR3 is built from 16 residues. The CDR3 coding sequence is TGTGCCAGCAGTTACGGATCGGGCTGGGAGTCCTACGAGCAGTACTTC. Protein product: CASSYGSGWESYEQYF.

The chain employs TRBV10-2 and TRBJ2-7; 12 bases line up with TRBD2. The V and J ends lost 9 bases and 3 bases, in that order; junction bases with no gene match: 3. Germline lookup yields CDR1 WSHSY and CDR2 SAAADI. This CDR3 spans 13 amino acids. The CDR3 spells CASRTSGNYEQYF. The CDR3 DNA is TGCGCCAGTCGGACTAGCGGGAACTACGAGCAGTACTTC.

The chain uses TRBV7-8 and TRBJ1-4, with 9 nucleotides matching TRBD1. Germline CDR1 reads SGHVS; CDR2 reads FQNEAQ. V trimming: 5 bases; J trimming: 3 bases; junction bases outside the gene matches: 10. The CDR3 sequence is 17 residues long. CDR3 protein: CASSHGTGFSANEKLFF. The CDR3 DNA reads TGTGCCAGCAGCCACGGGACAGGGTTTTCGGCTAATGAAAAACTGTTTTTT. Looking up the rest from reference TRBV7-8 and TRBJ1-4 gives the full variable domain: GAGVSQSPRYKVAKRGQDVALRCDPISGHVSLFWYQQALGQGPEFLTYFQNEAQLDKSGLPSDRFFAERPEGSVSTLKIQRTQQEDSAVYLCASSHGTGFSANEKLFFGSGTQLSVL.

This clone was counted only a few times. The V call is TRBV6-5, the J call TRBJ2-4; D possibly corresponds to TRBD2 (6 bases). This CDR3 is 13 amino acids long. Deletions cut 4 bases from V and 5 bases from J, with 9 bases between. From germline, CDR1 is MNHEY and CDR2 SVGAGI. Written as DNA, the CDR3 is TGTGCCAGCAGTTGGGGGGACCAAAACATTCAGTACTTC. It codes for CASSWGDQNIQYF.